The entry that follows covers one TCR beta chain sequence. What it binds is unknown. CDR1 is SGDLS, CDR2 YYNGEE, per germline. The CDR3 consists of 15 residues. V lost 0 bases and J lost 0, with 8 bases in between. The data derive from a study of vaccination effects on CD4 cells after COVID-19. Expansion of antigen-specific CD4+ T cells with viral peptide pools was carried out by the ViraFEST assay before sequencing. At the end of over 8 days of culture, CD4+ T cells were isolated. Subjects were given two BNT162b2 or mRNA-1273 vaccine doses. After approximately 2 million PBMC were placed in each well, they were cultured with approximately 10 IU/ml IL-2 and roughly 10 ug/ml peptides. The method was immunoSEQ multiplex PCR; TCRdb's version includes in-frame clones alone and lacks a portion of them. Altogether about 81,000 clones are present, roughly 80% being singletons, with the ten largest covering roughly 1.1%.

The V gene is TRBV9, the J gene TRBJ2-3; D may be TRBD1 (5 bases). The specimen comprised CD4+ T cells from PBMCs cultured with HCoV-OC43 spike peptides, sampled after COVID-19 vaccination. Subset given: HCoV-OC43 spike overlapping peptide pool stimulation. The source of this sequence is a human donor who received a COVID-19 vaccine. The CDR3, as DNA: TGTGCCAGCAGCGTAGACAGGCCTAGCACAGATACGCAGTATTTT. This encodes CASSVDRPSTDTQYF.